These 14 T cell receptor beta chains originate from one sample sequenced in a study of shared clonotypes between healthy human individuals. Produced via immunoSEQ multiplex PCR; TCRdb's table is partial and in-frame only. Of 400,000 to 600,000 clones listed, about four fifths are singletons. Input material: PBMCs. The receptors stem from a woman aged 40 to 50 in good health. Some clones in this sample may be carry-over from other donors' samples.

V usage is TRBV4-2 and J usage is TRBJ2-5; the D is unclear. Germline lookup yields CDR1 LGHNA and CDR2 YNFKEQ. Between the trimmed V and J ends, which lost 1 base and 5 bases, there was a span of 17 bases. This CDR3 comprises 16 residues. CDR3 sequence: CASSQGAFRAAETQYF. CDR3 nucleotides: TGTGCCAGCAGCCAAGGCGCTTTTAGGGCGGCGGAGACCCAGTACTTC.

As concerns this clone: The same CDR3 also results from other DNA sequences found in this sample. V gene TRBV5-4 combines with J gene TRBJ2-3; the D call may be TRBD1 or TRBD2 (5 bases each). This CDR3 comprises 12 residues. Germline V gene sequence: CDR1 SGHNT, CDR2 YYREEE (reference sequence). V dropped 3 bases and J dropped 3 bases, with 5 bases sitting between them. This chain's CDR3 is CASSWGTDTQYF. DNA of the CDR3: TGTGCCAGCAGCTGGGGGACAGATACGCAGTATTTT.

The CDR3 DNA is TGCGCCAGCAGCCATGTCGGGGGGGTACGGCGTAACACTGAAGCTTTCTTT. It specifies CASSHVGGVRRNTEAFF. This rearrangement joins TRBV4-1 to TRBJ1-1, with D tentatively TRBD1 (5 bases). CDR3 length: 17 amino acids. Germline CDR1 is MGHRA and CDR2 is YSYEKL. Trimming took 3 bases from V and 2 from J, leaving 19 bases between them.

This chain uses TRBV7-6 with TRBJ2-7, with D hard to call. In germline, CDR1 is SGHVS, CDR2 FNYEAQ. The germline V and J ends were trimmed by 5 bases and 6 bases, with 11 bases remaining between them. This CDR3 region has 12 residues. The CDR3 DNA is TGTGCCAGCAGCCCGCGGCCGGGCGAGCAGTACTTC. Protein sequence: CASSPRPGEQYF.

V gene TRBV28 combines with J gene TRBJ2-7; D not resolved. V was trimmed by 5 bases and J by 1 base, leaving 12 bases between them. CDR1 is MDHEN, CDR2 SYDVKM, per germline. The CDR3 runs 14 residues. The CDR3 here is CASSPPTLSYEQYF. The CDR3 coding sequence is TGTGCCAGCAGTCCTCCGACACTTTCCTACGAGCAGTACTTC.

CDR3 sequence: CASSARRDRGDEQYF. The CDR3 DNA reads as TGTGCCAGCAGCGCCCGCCGGGACAGGGGGGACGAGCAGTACTTC. The V call is TRBV9, the J call TRBJ2-7, with 11 bases lining up with TRBD1. The trim removed 3 bases at V and 5 bases at J, leaving 7 bases unmatched. The CDR3 is 15 amino acids. Germline-derived CDR1 and CDR2 are SGDLS and YYNGEE.

The chain uses TRBV29-1 and TRBJ2-5, with TRBD2 identical over 7 bases. The CDR3 runs to 15 residues. Germline values: CDR1 SQVTM, CDR2 ANQGSEA. J was trimmed by 4 bases and V by 8 bases; bases with no gene match: 16. The CDR3 DNA is TGCAGCTCCGAGGCGGGAGCTGGTGGGCTAGAGACCCAGTACTTC. Amino acid sequence: CSSEAGAGGLETQYF. The complete variable domain, with remaining parts taken from reference TRBV29-1 and TRBJ2-5, reads SAVISQKPSRDICQRGTSLTIQCQVDSQVTMMFWYRQQPGQSLTLIATANQGSEATYESGFVIDKFPISRPNLTFSTLTVSNMSPEDSSIYLCSSEAGAGGLETQYFGPGTRLLVL.

The chain uses TRBV19 and TRBJ2-1; perhaps D is TRBD1 or TRBD2 (5 bases each). This CDR3 region has 15 residues. Looked up from germline, CDR1 is LNHDA and CDR2 is SQIVND (reference sequence). The V gene lost 4 bases and the J gene lost 12 bases, with 22 bases spanning the gap. For the CDR3, the DNA is TGTGCCAGTAGTACTCAGACTGGGGGAGCCATCGGGCAGTTCTTC. Amino acid sequence: CASSTQTGGAIGQFF.

This chain uses TRBV30 with TRBJ2-7, with D possibly being TRBD2 (5 bases). Trimming stripped 5 bases from V and 3 bases from J, with 11 bases between. Per the germline V gene, CDR1 is GTSNPN and CDR2 is SVGIG (reference sequence). The CDR3 loop spans 12 amino acids. The CDR3 DNA follows: TGTGCCTGGGATAAAAGCGGCTACGAGCAGTACTTC. Amino acids: CAWDKSGYEQYF.

The rearrangement joins TRBV6-1 to TRBJ2-1; D is ambiguous. The CDR3 sequence is 15 residues long. CDR1 is MNHNS, CDR2 SASEGT, per germline. The V and J ends lost 3 bases and 5 bases respectively, with 14 bases between them. CDR3 bases: TGTGCCAGCAGTGAGATTTGGGCGGCTAACAATGAGCAGTTCTTC. Protein: CASSEIWAANNEQFF.

The chain links TRBV14 to TRBJ2-5; no clear D gene. Germline V gene data show CDR1 as SGHDN and CDR2 as FVKESK. CDR3 length: 14 residues. V shed 0 bases and J shed 5 bases, with 10 bases lying between them. CDR3 loop: CASSQDLGRETQYF. CDR3 coding DNA: TGTGCCAGCAGCCAAGATCTGGGTCGTGAGACCCAGTACTTC.

The V and J genes are TRBV28 and TRBJ2-7; TRBD1 agrees at 10 bases. Trimming cost V 2 bases and J 7 bases; bases outside gene matches: 8. Germline V CDR1 and CDR2: MDHEN, SYDVKM. The CDR3 extends over 15 amino acids. CDR3: CASSLGTGAPWEQYF. The CDR3 DNA sequence: TGTGCCAGCAGTTTAGGGACAGGGGCTCCCTGGGAGCAGTACTTC.

The chain has TRBV6-1 and TRBJ2-3, with 15 positions matching TRBD2. CDR1 and CDR2 from the germline V gene are MNHNS and SASEGT. The CDR3 is 18 residues long. V was pared by 3 bases and J by 2 bases, with 6 bases of the junction left unmatched. CDR3 protein: CASSDLGLAGGNTDTQYF. CDR3 nucleotides: TGTGCCAGCAGTGATTTGGGACTAGCGGGAGGAAACACAGATACGCAGTATTTT.

This clone was counted once. This chain connects TRBV5-1 to TRBJ2-5, with D tentatively TRBD1 or TRBD2 (5 bases each). Germline V gene lookup returns CDR1 SGHRS and CDR2 YFSETQ. The CDR3 extends over 13 amino acids. The V gene lost 1 base and the J gene lost 4 bases, with 8 bases spanning the gap. In DNA, the CDR3 is TGCGCCAGCAGCTTGTGGGGACGAGAGACCCAGTACTTC. As protein: CASSLWGRETQYF.